One and the same sample provided the 12 T cell receptor beta chains below, sequenced in a study of post-analysis software for immune sequencing data. Findings and limits, study-wide: When patients were compared with controls, about five TRBV segments were more frequent, TRBV5-6, TRBV5-1 and TRBV20-1 among them.

These receptors have no known antigen. cDNA libraries for TCR beta contained unique molecular identifiers. TCRdb re-analysed the PCR reads in MiXCR, keeping a single row per CDR3 protein. Found here are 700,000 to 900,000 distinct CDR3 sequences, roughly 50% of them singletons; the top ten hold roughly 5%. Source material: blood. The receptors stem from a girl aged 5-17 years with multiple sclerosis.

This clonotype was observed a handful of times. V gene TRBV29-1 combines with J gene TRBJ2-5, with 8 bases fitting TRBD1. The V segment lost 4 bases and the J segment 5 bases; nucleotides outside the gene matches: 9. Per the germline V gene, CDR1 is SQVTM and CDR2 is ANQGSEA. This CDR3 region has 14 residues. The chain's CDR3 is CSVVLGQGGETQYF. Written as DNA, the CDR3 is TGCAGCGTTGTATTAGGACAGGGCGGCGAGACCCAGTACTTC.

The chain uses TRBV20-1 and TRBJ2-7; 8 nucleotides align to TRBD2. The germline gives CDR1 DFQATT, CDR2 SNEGSKA (reference sequence). The V gene end was trimmed by 4 bases and the J gene end by 3 bases; junction bases not matched to a gene: 14. This CDR3 is 16 amino acids long. In nucleotides, the CDR3 is TGCAGTGCTACCGACGAGGGACTAGTAAGGGTCTACGAGCAGTACTTC. Translation gives CSATDEGLVRVYEQYF.

The chain links TRBV25-1 to TRBJ2-7; 9 bases agree with TRBD2. CDR1 is MGHDK and CDR2 is SYGVNS in the germline V gene. Unmatched junction bases numbered 4, after V lost 4 bases and J lost 0 bases. This CDR3 region has 15 residues. The CDR3 spells CASSGRLADSYEQYF. The CDR3 DNA sequence: TGTGCCAGCAGTGGGAGACTAGCGGACTCCTACGAGCAGTACTTC.

V usage is TRBV28 and J usage is TRBJ2-1, with 11 bases fitting TRBD2. V trimming: 5 bases; J trimming: 3 bases; junction bases outside the gene matches: 6. CDR1 is MDHEN and CDR2 is SYDVKM in the germline V gene. The CDR3 sequence is 16 residues long. The CDR3: CASSLGLAVYYNEQFF. The CDR3, as DNA: TGTGCCAGCAGTCTGGGACTAGCGGTTTACTACAATGAGCAGTTCTTC.

This clonotype was recorded only once. The V call is TRBV29-1, the J call TRBJ1-2; 12 bases align to TRBD1. This CDR3 has 15 residues. Germline V gives CDR1 SQVTM, CDR2 ANQGSEA. J lost 8 bases, V lost 5 bases, and 12 bases had no gene match. The CDR3 DNA reads TGCAGCGTTCTTATCCCGGGACAGGGGGCGTTGGGCTACACCTTC. This encodes CSVLIPGQGALGYTF.

This chain links TRBV15 with TRBJ1-2; 8 positions agree with TRBD1. The CDR3 runs to 16 residues. Germline V lookup: CDR1 LNHNV, CDR2 YYDKDF (reference sequence). The junction had 5 bases not matched to a gene; V was cut back by 0 bases and J by 2 bases. This chain's CDR3 is CATSRDNAGGNYGYTF. The CDR3 DNA reads TGTGCCACCAGCAGAGATAATGCAGGGGGCAACTATGGCTACACCTTC.

V is TRBV29-1 and J is TRBJ2-7, with D tentatively TRBD2 (7 bases). Germline V gene sequence: CDR1 SQVTM, CDR2 ANQGSEA. The germline V and J ends were trimmed by 7 bases and 12 bases, with 28 bases remaining between them. The CDR3 covers 14 residues. The CDR3 bases are TGCAGCGCCCCTCTTGGCGGGGGCCAAGAGACCCGGTACTTC. This encodes CSAPLGGGQETRYF.

This chain links TRBV5-1 with TRBJ2-3; 11 bases align to TRBD2. The V segment lost 0 bases and the J segment 3 bases; nucleotides outside the gene matches: 6. The CDR3 is made up of 17 amino acids. Germline values: CDR1 SGHRS, CDR2 YFSETQ. CDR3 region: CASSLAVAGGGTDTQYF. The DNA of the CDR3 is TGCGCCAGCAGCTTGGCGGTAGCGGGAGGGGGTACAGATACGCAGTATTTT.

In its sample, this clonotype was seen many times. This chain joins TRBV11-3 and TRBJ2-7; the D gene is possibly TRBD2 (5 bases). The length of the CDR3 is 14 residues. The ends were cut back, 5 bases at V and 3 bases at J, with 14 bases in the middle. Germline-derived CDR1 and CDR2 are SGHNT and YENEEA. This CDR3 is CASSGHTSSYEQYF. As DNA, the CDR3 is TGTGCCAGCAGCGGTCATACTAGTAGCTACGAGCAGTACTTC.

The chain is built from TRBV19 and TRBJ1-1; 7 bases agree with TRBD1. The CDR3 runs 15 residues. V dropped 5 bases and J dropped 1; count of bases not matched to a gene: 7. From germline, CDR1 is LNHDA and CDR2 SQIVND (reference sequence). CDR3 nucleotide sequence: TGTGCCAGTAGTTCGACAGGGTTGGAGAACACTGAAGCTTTCTTT. This translates into CASSSTGLENTEAFF.

On this clonotype itself: A much larger clone sits a single nucleotide away, making a read error possible. The chain recombines TRBV5-1 with TRBJ1-2, with 8 nucleotides matching TRBD1. Germline V lookup: CDR1 SGHRS, CDR2 YFSETQ. The CDR3 consists of 13 residues. Trimming at V came to 0 bases and at J to 6 bases, leaving 1 base not matched to a gene. The CDR3 nucleotides read TGCGCCAGCAGCTTGGTACAGGGGGATGGCTACACCTTC. This codes for CASSLVQGDGYTF.

This chain connects TRBV11-3 to TRBJ2-1, with D perhaps TRBD1 or TRBD2 (6 bases each). Germline V lookup: CDR1 SGHNT, CDR2 YENEEA. The V gene lost 1 base and the J gene lost 3 bases, with 16 bases spanning the gap. CDR3 size: 17 residues. CDR3 region: CASSLGRGDTDYNEQFF. Here the CDR3 DNA reads TGTGCCAGCAGCTTAGGGAGGGGGGACACGGACTACAATGAGCAGTTCTTC.